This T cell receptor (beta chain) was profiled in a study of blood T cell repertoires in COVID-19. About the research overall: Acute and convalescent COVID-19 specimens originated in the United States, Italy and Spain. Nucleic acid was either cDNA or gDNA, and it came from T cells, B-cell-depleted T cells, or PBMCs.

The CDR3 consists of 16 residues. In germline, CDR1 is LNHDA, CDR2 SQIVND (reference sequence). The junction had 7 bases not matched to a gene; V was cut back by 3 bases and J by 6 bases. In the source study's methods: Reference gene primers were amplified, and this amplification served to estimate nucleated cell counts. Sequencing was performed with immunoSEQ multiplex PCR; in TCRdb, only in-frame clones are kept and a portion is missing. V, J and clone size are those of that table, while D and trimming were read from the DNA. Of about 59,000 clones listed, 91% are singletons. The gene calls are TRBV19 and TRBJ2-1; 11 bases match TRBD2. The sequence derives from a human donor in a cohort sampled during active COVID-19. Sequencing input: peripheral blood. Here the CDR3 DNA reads TGTGCCAGTAGTATTGGGGGGACTAGCGGCCTCAATGAGCAGTTCTTC. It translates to CASSIGGTSGLNEQFF.